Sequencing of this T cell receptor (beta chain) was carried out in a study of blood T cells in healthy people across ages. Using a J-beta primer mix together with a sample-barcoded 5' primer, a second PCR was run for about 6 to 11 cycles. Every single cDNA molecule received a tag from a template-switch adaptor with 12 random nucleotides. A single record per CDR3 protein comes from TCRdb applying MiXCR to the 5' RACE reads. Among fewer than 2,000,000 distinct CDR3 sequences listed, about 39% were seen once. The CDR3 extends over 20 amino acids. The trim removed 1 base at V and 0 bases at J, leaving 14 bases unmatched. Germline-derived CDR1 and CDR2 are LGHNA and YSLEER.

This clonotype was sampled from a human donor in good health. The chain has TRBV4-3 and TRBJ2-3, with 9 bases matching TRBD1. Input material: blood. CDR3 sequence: CASSQGIRTGVGHSTDTQYF. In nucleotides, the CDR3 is TGCGCCAGCAGCCAAGGCATCCGGACAGGGGTTGGGCATAGCACAGATACGCAGTATTTT.